The 20 T cell receptor beta chains presented below share a single source sample, sequenced in a study of blood T cells in healthy people across ages. Together with a sample-barcoded 5' primer, a J-beta primer mix was included in a second PCR lasting about 7 to 11 cycles. TCRdb reprocessed the 5' RACE reads via MiXCR and lists one record per CDR3 protein. Of some 1.7 million distinct CDR3 sequences detected, 28% appear once; the ten largest clones hold around 7.7%. What was sequenced was blood. The receptors derive from a woman in her 30s in good health.

The chain recombines TRBV20-1 with TRBJ2-7; the match to TRBD1 covers 8 bases. The germline V gene has CDR1 DFQATT and CDR2 SNEGSKA (reference sequence). V lost 5 bases, J lost 7 bases, and 7 bases stayed unmatched. The CDR3 is made up of 12 amino acids. CDR3 in amino acids: CSASDRVSEQYF. CDR3 sequence (DNA): TGCAGTGCTTCGGACAGGGTTTCGGAGCAGTACTTC.

This clonotype has more than one count but fewer than ten. The chain recombines TRBV30 with TRBJ2-1; perhaps D is TRBD1 or TRBD2 (6 bases each). The CDR3 is made up of 11 amino acids. CDR1 and CDR2 (germline): GTSNPN, SVGIG (reference sequence). The CDR3 DNA is TGTGGGGGGGCAGGTATGCATGAGCAGTTCTTC. Amino acids: CGGAGMHEQFF.

As to this clonotype: A much larger clone differs from this one at a single base, so this may be a read error. This chain links TRBV7-2 with TRBJ2-7; no reliable D call. Germline V gives CDR1 SGHTA, CDR2 FQGNSA. The length of the CDR3 is 15 residues. V dropped 2 bases and J dropped 0 bases, with 11 bases sitting between them. DNA of the CDR3: TGTGCCAGCAGCTTAAATTCGATTATCTCCTACGAGCAGTACTTC. This translates into CASSLNSIISYEQYF.

The J gene is TRBJ2-7, the V gene TRBV2, with D perhaps assigned TRBD1 or TRBD2 (6 bases each). The CDR3 has 14 residues. Trimming removed 8 bases at V and 5 bases at J, with 19 bases between. Germline loops: CDR1 SNHLY, CDR2 FYNNEI. The CDR3 loop reads CASRKGGLIDEQYF. The CDR3 bases are TGTGCCAGCCGGAAGGGGGGCTTAATAGACGAGCAGTACTTC. Using reference TRBV2 and TRBJ2-7 for the parts outside the CDR3, the full variable domain is EPEVTQTPSHQVTQMGQEVILRCVPISNHLYFYWYRQILGQKVEFLVSFYNNEISEKSEIFDDQFSVERPDGSNFTLKIRSTKLEDSAMYFCASRKGGLIDEQYFGPGTRLTVT.

V gene TRBV6-5 combines with J gene TRBJ2-1; D might be TRBD2 (5 bases). The ends were cut back, 2 bases at V and 4 bases at J, with 12 bases in the middle. Germline CDR1 reads MNHEY; CDR2 reads SVGAGI. The CDR3 covers 15 residues. The CDR3 coding sequence is TGTGCCAGCAGTTACGCCCCGGGGATTTACAATGAGCAGTTCTTC. Its protein is CASSYAPGIYNEQFF.

This clonotype came up a few times. The rearrangement joins TRBV28 to TRBJ2-7; 7 nucleotides match TRBD1. The junction had 6 bases not matched to a gene; V was cut back by 6 bases and J by 1 base. Germline V gene sequence: CDR1 MDHEN, CDR2 SYDVKM. The CDR3 loop spans 14 amino acids. CDR3 nucleotide sequence: TGTGCCAGCAGCTACCAGGGACAGTCCTACGAGCAGTACTTC. This sequence encodes CASSYQGQSYEQYF.

V is TRBV29-1 and J is TRBJ2-1; a possible D gene is TRBD2 (6 bases). With 4 bases removed from V and 0 bases from J, the gap between germline ends came to 16 bases. Germline assignment: CDR1 SQVTM and CDR2 ANQGSEA. The length of the CDR3 is 16 residues. CDR3 loop: CSVGEGTHHSYNEQFF. CDR3 nucleotide sequence: TGCAGCGTTGGGGAAGGGACTCACCACTCCTACAATGAGCAGTTCTTC.

The rearrangement joins TRBV6-2 or TRBV6-3 to TRBJ2-1; D possibly corresponds to TRBD2 (5 bases). Germline CDR1 is MNHEY and CDR2 is SVGEGT. V lost 6 bases and J 7 bases, leaving 16 bases between the germline ends. This CDR3 is built from 14 residues. For the CDR3, the DNA is TGTGCCAGCAGCCACATAGAGTGGAGGAATGAGCAGTTCTTC. Its translation: CASSHIEWRNEQFF.

This clonotype showed up many times. V usage is TRBV9 and J usage is TRBJ2-1; D not resolved. With 0 bases removed from V and 4 bases from J, the gap between germline ends came to 14 bases. The CDR3 length is 16 residues. The germline CDR1 and CDR2 sequences are SGDLS and YYNGEE. In DNA form, the CDR3 reads TGTGCCAGCAGCGTAGAGCCCCCGGAGAGATACAATGAGCAGTTCTTC. It encodes CASSVEPPERYNEQFF.

The rearrangement joins TRBV10-1 to TRBJ2-7; tentative D call: TRBD1 (6 bases). The CDR3 spans 14 residues. V was pared by 5 bases and J by 3 bases, with 14 bases between. CDR1 and CDR2 (germline): WNHNN, SYGVQD (reference sequence). The CDR3 loop is CASSSAQGYYEQYF. CDR3 coding DNA: TGCGCCAGCAGTTCGGCACAGGGTTACTACGAGCAGTACTTC.

This clonotype was detected a few times. CDR3: CASVWRELNEQFF. CDR3 nucleotide sequence: TGTGCCAGTGTTTGGCGGGAGCTCAATGAGCAGTTCTTC. The chain carries TRBV2 and TRBJ2-1, with 7 bases identical to TRBD2. V lost 9 bases and J lost 6; bases outside the gene matches: 8. The CDR3 runs to 13 residues. The V gene's germline CDR1 is SNHLY and CDR2 FYNNEI.

This clonotype was seen only a few times. The chain employs TRBV7-8 and TRBJ1-1, with D unresolved. V dropped 5 bases and J dropped 4 bases, with 17 bases sitting between them. The CDR3 is 15 amino acids. The germline gives CDR1 SGHVS, CDR2 FQNEAQ. CDR3 region: CASSNRIPGVTEAFF. The CDR3 DNA follows: TGTGCCAGCAGCAACCGGATTCCTGGGGTCACTGAAGCTTTCTTT.

This clonotype was seen at least ten times. The chain links TRBV4-1 to TRBJ1-2; D gene unclear. The V gene lost 0 bases and the J gene lost 13 bases, with 18 bases spanning the gap. CDR3 size: 14 residues. CDR1 is MGHRA and CDR2 is YSYEKL in the germline V gene. The CDR3 reads CASSQDPHRGMVTF. The CDR3 region has the DNA TGCGCCAGCAGCCAAGACCCCCATCGGGGAATGGTCACCTTC.

This chain uses TRBV30 with TRBJ2-5, with a tentative D call TRBD1 (6 bases). V was trimmed by 2 bases and J by 1 base, leaving 14 bases between them. Germline values: CDR1 GTSNPN, CDR2 SVGIG (reference sequence). This CDR3 region has 15 residues. The CDR3 here is CAWSQFGTSQETQYF. DNA for the CDR3: TGTGCCTGGAGTCAATTCGGGACATCCCAAGAGACCCAGTACTTC.

This clonotype was detected ten times or more. This chain connects TRBV5-5 to TRBJ2-1; D unclear. The germline gives CDR1 SGHKS, CDR2 YYEKEE (reference sequence). The CDR3 runs 13 residues. The V end was cut by 0 bases, the J end by 8 bases, with 9 bases between. This CDR3 is CASSLVPMDEQFF. The CDR3 nucleotides are TGTGCCAGCAGCTTGGTACCGATGGATGAGCAGTTCTTC.

This clonotype was detected ten times or more. The rearrangement uses TRBV4-1 and TRBJ2-7; 7 nucleotides align to TRBD2. Germline V lookup: CDR1 MGHRA, CDR2 YSYEKL. The CDR3 contains 14 residues. V shed 1 base and J 4 bases; nucleotides not matched to a gene: 4. In nucleotides, the CDR3 is TGCGCCAGCAGCCAAGTAGCGGGCCAATACGAGCAGTACTTC. Protein product: CASSQVAGQYEQYF.

This clonotype has just a few counts. The chain employs TRBV4-1 and TRBJ2-7; weak D call: TRBD1 (6 bases). CDR1 MGHRA and CDR2 YSYEKL come from the germline V gene. Trimming took 1 base from V and 0 from J, leaving 10 bases between them. The CDR3 is 15 amino acids. CDR3 loop: CASSQGDTYSYEQYF. The CDR3 nucleotides are TGCGCCAGCAGCCAAGGGGACACCTACTCCTACGAGCAGTACTTC.

The chain carries TRBV20-1 and TRBJ2-7; 11 nucleotides align to TRBD2. The CDR3 is 14 residues long. J was trimmed by 3 bases and V by 4 bases; bases with no gene match: 5. The germline gives CDR1 DFQATT, CDR2 SNEGSKA (reference sequence). The CDR3 DNA reads as TGCAGTGCTATGACTAGCGGGATCCTCTACGAGCAGTACTTC. Its translation is CSAMTSGILYEQYF.

The CDR3 is CASSLRDRGSNTEAFF. In nucleotides, the CDR3 is TGTGCCAGCAGCCTCCGGGACAGGGGCAGTAACACTGAAGCTTTCTTT. The chain combines TRBV7-8 with TRBJ1-1, with 10 bases lining up with TRBD1. The CDR3 has 16 residues. After removal of 5 bases from V and 2 bases from J, the junction contained 8 bases not matched to a gene. Germline V lookup: CDR1 SGHVS, CDR2 FQNEAQ.

About this clonotype itself: A read error is likely, as this CDR3 ends without the conserved phenylalanine or tryptophan. The chain joins TRBV18 to TRBJ2-1; TRBD1 or TRBD2 may be the D gene (5 bases each). This CDR3 region has 15 residues. CDR1 is KGHSH and CDR2 is LQKENI in the germline V gene. V was shortened by 3 bases and J by 4 bases, with 13 bases between the two germline ends. The DNA for the CDR3 is TGTGCCAGCTCACCCTCGGGACGGAGATACAATGAGCAGTTCTGC. This codes for CASSPSGRRYNEQFC.